This passage covers 27 T cell receptor beta chains from one sample sequenced in a study of tumor-infiltrating lymphocytes in oesophageal squamous cell carcinoma. TCRdb called the PCR reads again in MiXCR, with one record for every CDR3 protein. The sample records about 12,000 distinct CDR3 sequences, 50% to 60% being singletons. Source material: esophageal tumor tissue. Every receptor here comes from a female donor with esophageal squamous cell carcinoma.

The gene calls are TRBV4-1 and TRBJ2-3; D is perhaps TRBD1 (5 bases). V shed 1 base and J shed 1 base, with 12 bases lying between them. Germline loops: CDR1 MGHRA, CDR2 YSYEKL. The CDR3 is made up of 16 amino acids. CDR3: CASSQVGAAGTDTQYF. CDR3 in DNA: TGCGCCAGCAGCCAAGTAGGGGCCGCTGGCACAGATACGCAGTATTTT.

The genes are TRBV7-3 and TRBJ2-4; 10 nucleotides align to TRBD1. The DNA end is a closer match to TRBJ2-1, so the J assignment may be wrong. This CDR3 comprises 13 residues. The V gene's germline CDR1 is SGHTA and CDR2 FQGTGA. Here the CDR3 reads CASSSDRGETQFF. In DNA form, the CDR3 reads TGTGCCAGCAGCTCGGACAGGGGGGAGACCCAGTTCTTC.

The rearrangement links TRBV28 to TRBJ2-7; D is perhaps TRBD1 or TRBD2 (5 bases each). The CDR3 is made up of 13 amino acids. V was trimmed by 4 bases and J by 3 bases, leaving 10 bases between them. Germline V lookup: CDR1 MDHEN, CDR2 SYDVKM. The CDR3 DNA is TGTGCCAGCAGTTCTAGGGGACGCTACGAGCAGTACTTC. Its protein is CASSSRGRYEQYF.

The chain employs TRBV7-8 and TRBJ2-4, with D hard to call. The DNA matches TRBJ2-1 better at its end, which makes the J call doubtful. Germline values: CDR1 SGHVS, CDR2 FQNEAQ. CDR3 length: 13 amino acids. CDR3 in DNA: TGTGCCAGCAGCTTGGCCTCCTACAATGAGCAGTTCTTC. As protein: CASSLASYNEQFF.

This clonotype showed up just a few times. The junction shows a germline mismatch at one end, possibly a read error. V usage is TRBV7-6 and J usage is TRBJ2-7, with TRBD2 identical over 7 bases. The J call could be wrong; TRBJ2-1 is a better fit for the DNA end. The CDR3 runs to 15 residues. CDR1 is SGHVS and CDR2 is FNYEAQ in the germline V gene. The CDR3 DNA is TGTGCTAGCAGCTTAGGTCAGGGAGGGGTCAATGAGCAGTTCTTC. Its translation: CASSLGQGGVNEQFF.

This chain joins TRBV6-6 and TRBJ1-3, with D uncertain. V was cut by 0 bases and J by 0 bases, with 6 bases left in between. Germline V lookup: CDR1 MNHNY, CDR2 SVGAGI (reference sequence). There are 15 residues in the CDR3. The CDR3 DNA is TGTGCCAGCAGTTACTCGCCAATCTCTGGAAACACCATATATTTT. Its protein product is CASSYSPISGNTIYF.

The chain is built from TRBV7-9 and TRBJ2-1, with D unclear. CDR1 and CDR2 from the germline V gene are SEHNR and FQNEAQ (reference sequence). The CDR3 extends over 12 amino acids. V was trimmed by 4 bases and J by 5 bases, leaving 6 bases between them. In DNA form, the CDR3 reads TGTGCCAGCAGCTCAACTCACAATGAGCAGTTCTTC. It is translated as CASSSTHNEQFF.

In its sample, this clonotype was seen once. V gene TRBV7-4 combines with J gene TRBJ2-3; the match to TRBD1 covers 7 bases. With 5 bases clipped from V and 0 bases from J, the junction kept 5 bases outside the gene matches. The V gene's germline CDR1 is SGHVT and CDR2 SQSDAQ. This CDR3 contains 15 residues. This CDR3 reads CASSPRQGSTDTQYF. CDR3 nucleotides: TGTGCCAGCAGCCCACGACAGGGAAGCACAGATACGCAGTATTTT.

In this sample, this clonotype is medium-sized. V usage is TRBV6-1 and J usage is TRBJ1-6; D might be TRBD1 (6 bases). The J call may be in error: the DNA end matches TRBJ2-7 better. From germline, CDR1 is MNHNS and CDR2 SASEGT. The CDR3 is made up of 13 amino acids. CDR3 bases: TGTGCCAGCAGCCGGGACAAACTCTACGAGCAGTACTTC. Translating gives CASSRDKLYEQYF.

This clonotype was recorded many times. This may be a read error, as it is one base from a much larger clone. This chain joins TRBV27 and TRBJ2-1; 7 positions match TRBD2. The DNA matches TRBJ2-7 better at its end, which makes the J call doubtful. Germline values: CDR1 MNHEY, CDR2 SMNVEV (reference sequence). CDR3 length: 17 amino acids. The CDR3 DNA is TGTGCCAGCAGTTCACTAAGCGGGAAGGGCCCCTACAATGAGCAGTACTTC. Its translation is CASSSLSGKGPYNEQYF.

This clonotype came up many times. The missing conserved phenylalanine or tryptophan at the end of this CDR3 makes a read error likely. The DNA is left out, because the CDR3 cannot be placed on it with certainty; the CDR3 is given as TCRdb lists it. The CDR3 sequence is CASSTSGQSYGYTFGS. The chain is built from TRBV7-2 and TRBJ2-7; TRBD1, the D gene given by the table, was not confirmed from the DNA. 16 amino acids form the CDR3, both terminal residues included. The germline V gene has CDR1 SGHTA and CDR2 FQGNSA.

The genes are TRBV28 and TRBJ2-5, with no clear D. The J call is uncertain, as TRBJ1-2 better fits the DNA end. This CDR3 has 14 residues. Germline lookup yields CDR1 MDHEN and CDR2 SYDVKM. CDR3 in amino acids: CASSWSVQNYGYTF. The DNA for the CDR3 is TGTGCCAGCAGTTGGTCGGTTCAGAACTATGGCTACACCTTC.

This clonotype occurred a few times. This chain links TRBV7-2 with TRBJ2-1; unclear D gene. The CDR3 loop spans 12 amino acids. With 1 base removed from V and 9 bases from J, the gap between germline ends came to 7 bases. The V gene's germline CDR1 is SGHTA and CDR2 FQGNSA. As DNA, the CDR3 is TGTGCCAGCAGCTTAGGAGTTGTTGAGCAGTTCTTC. Its translation: CASSLGVVEQFF.

This clonotype has just a few counts. This chain uses TRBV11-1 with TRBJ2-7; no clear D. The end of the DNA aligns better with TRBJ2-1, so the J call may be wrong. The CDR3 spans 16 residues. The germline V gene has CDR1 SGHAT and CDR2 FQDESV (reference sequence). In DNA form, the CDR3 reads TGTGCCAGCAGCAAAAGTGGGCGGTTTCTCTACAATGAGCAGTTCTTC. This codes for CASSKSGRFLYNEQFF.

This chain links TRBV7-6 with TRBJ2-5; 12 nucleotides match TRBD2. Germline loops: CDR1 SGHVS, CDR2 FNYEAQ. After removal of 2 bases from V and 11 bases from J, the junction contained 18 bases not matched to a gene. The CDR3 loop spans 18 amino acids. CDR3: CASSLTRPSGRAGNEQYF. The CDR3 coding sequence is TGTGCCAGCAGCTTAACGCGGCCTAGCGGGAGGGCCGGGAATGAGCAGTACTTC.

DNA of the CDR3: TGTGCCAGCAGTGAAAGGGACGTCAGTGAAGCTTTCTTT. Protein sequence: CASSERDVSEAFF. V is TRBV6-1 and J is TRBJ1-1; tentatively, D is TRBD1 (5 bases). V shed 2 bases and J shed 7 bases, with 11 bases lying between them. The germline V gene has CDR1 MNHNS and CDR2 SASEGT. The CDR3 sequence is 13 residues long.

By its share, this clonotype is medium-sized. A read error may explain this, as a much larger clone is one base away. This chain links TRBV28 with TRBJ2-5; 12 positions match TRBD2. Germline CDR1 MDHEN, CDR2 SYDVKM. The CDR3 is 18 amino acids. The V segment lost 2 bases and the J segment 11 bases; nucleotides outside the gene matches: 18. CDR3 bases: TGTGCCAGCAGTTTAGGGGGAACTAGCGGGAGGCACTACAATGAGCAGTACTTC. Translating gives CASSLGGTSGRHYNEQYF. The whole variable domain, remainder taken from reference TRBV28 and TRBJ2-5, is DVKVTQSSRYLVKRTGEKVFLECVQDMDHENMFWYRQDPGLGLRLIYFSYDVKMKEKGDIPEGYSVSREKKERFSLILESASTNQTSMYLCASSLGGTSGRHYNEQYFGPGTRLLVL.

The V gene is TRBV12-3 or TRBV12-4, the J gene TRBJ2-5; no clear D. This CDR3 comprises 11 residues. Trimming pared 6 bases from V and 6 bases from J, leaving 8 bases between. CDR3 sequence: CASSKGKTQYF. The CDR3 bases are TGTGCCAGCAGCAAAGGGAAGACCCAGTACTTC.

V gene TRBV6-6 combines with J gene TRBJ2-7; maybe TRBD2 (6 bases). The J call is in doubt because the DNA end fits TRBJ2-1 better. The CDR3 consists of 14 residues. Germline CDR1 MNHNY, CDR2 SVGAGI (reference sequence). The chain's CDR3 is CASNPRTKDNEQFF. Written as DNA, the CDR3 is TGTGCCAGCAATCCACGGACTAAAGACAATGAGCAGTTCTTC.

The chain links TRBV7-2 to TRBJ2-4, with 7 bases matching TRBD1. Judging by the DNA end, TRBJ2-5 fits better; the J call may be wrong. The germline V gene has CDR1 SGHTA and CDR2 FQGNSA. This CDR3 has 17 residues. The CDR3 spells CASSLALGQSRKETQYF. Written as DNA, the CDR3 is TGTGCCAGCAGCTTAGCTTTGGGACAGTCGCGAAAAGAGACCCAGTACTTC.

The DNA of the CDR3 is TGTGCCAGCAGCGAATCGGGACAGGCTTCCTACGAGCAGTACTTC. Protein product: CASSESGQASYEQYF. The chain couples TRBV7-2 to TRBJ2-3; 8 bases are a match to TRBD1. Matching the DNA end better, TRBJ2-7 makes the J call doubtful. The CDR3 sequence is 15 residues long. Germline V gene lookup returns CDR1 SGHTA and CDR2 FQGNSA.

Comment on this clonotype: The conserved phenylalanine or tryptophan is not found at the CDR3 terminus, so this likely reflects a read error. Because the CDR3's place on the DNA is in doubt, the DNA is left out and the CDR3 is given as listed by TCRdb. The chain uses TRBV25-1 and TRBJ2-1; the table names TRBD1, a call not compared with the DNA. From germline, CDR1 is MGHDK and CDR2 SYGVNS. The CDR3 extends over 15 residues, inclusive of both ends. CDR3 sequence: CATSRGLTYGYTFGS.

The chain is built from TRBV6-1 and TRBJ1-1; D may be TRBD1 (5 bases). This CDR3 spans 14 amino acids. The ends were cut back, 4 bases at V and 0 bases at J, with 9 bases in the middle. Germline CDR1 and CDR2: MNHNS and SASEGT. The CDR3 DNA follows: TGTGCCAGCAGTGGAGACAGCATGAACACTGAAGCTTTCTTT. Amino acids: CASSGDSMNTEAFF.

The chain couples TRBV12-5 to TRBJ2-5; tentative D call: TRBD1 (6 bases). From germline, CDR1 is LGHNT and CDR2 FRNRAP. The CDR3 contains 12 residues. V gave up 5 bases and J gave up 11 bases, with 15 bases separating them. The CDR3, as DNA: TGTGCTAGTGGTAGGGGGTGGAATGAGCAGTACTTC. Protein product: CASGRGWNEQYF.

Comment on this clonotype: One end of the junction varies from germline; a read error may be responsible. The chain has TRBV7-7 and TRBJ2-1; tentative D call: TRBD1 (8 bases). Near its end, the DNA agrees better with TRBJ2-5, so the J call may be wrong. The CDR3 spans 14 residues. Germline assignment: CDR1 SSHAT and CDR2 FNYEAQ (reference sequence). The CDR3 region has the DNA TGTGCTAGCAGCCTCCAGACAGGGGAGGGGACCCAGTACTTC. This gives the protein CASSLQTGEGTQYF.

For this clonotype: The CDR3 end shows no conserved phenylalanine or tryptophan, and so a read error is likely. The DNA is omitted, as the CDR3 cannot be located on it reliably, and the CDR3 follows TCRdb's listing. The gene calls are TRBV6-1 and TRBJ2-3; the table's D call, TRBD1, has no DNA check behind it. Termini included, the CDR3 measures 18 amino acids. CDR1 and CDR2 from the germline V gene are MNHNS and SASEGT. The CDR3 protein is CASRAPGEWLNYGYTFGP.

The rearrangement links TRBV6-1 to TRBJ2-7, with D perhaps matching TRBD1 or TRBD2 (6 bases each). Germline assignment: CDR1 MNHNS and CDR2 SASEGT. V was pared by 6 bases and J by 6 bases, with 21 bases between. The CDR3 loop spans 15 amino acids. The CDR3: CASSPHVGGQGEQYF. DNA for the CDR3: TGTGCCAGCAGCCCTCATGTGGGGGGCCAGGGCGAGCAGTACTTC.